Each of the 11 T cell receptor beta chains below was sequenced from the same sample in a study of CD8+ T cells in alopecia areata. Documented treatment: oral pan-JAK inhibitor, 5-10 mg twice daily. Reverse transcribed after extraction, RNA yielded cDNA as the sequencing template. The method was immunoSEQ multiplex PCR; TCRdb's version includes in-frame clones alone and lacks a portion of them. The table shows roughly 64,000 clones, with 40% to 55% occurring only once. Specimen: CD8+ T cells sorted from blood, collected at roughly week 36, from a patient treated with tofacitinib. These receptors came from a human donor with alopecia areata.

This CDR3 reads CASSSVDGREKLFF. In DNA form, the CDR3 reads TGTGCCAGCAGTTCGGTAGACGGTAGGGAAAAACTGTTTTTT. V and J are TRBV27 and TRBJ1-4; the D is unclear. This CDR3 comprises 14 residues. The germline gives CDR1 MNHEY, CDR2 SMNVEV (reference sequence). V was pared by 4 bases and J by 8 bases, with 14 bases between. The variable domain in full, with the rest retrieved from reference TRBV27 and TRBJ1-4, is EAQVTQNPRYLITVTGKKLTVTCSQNMNHEYMSWYRQDPGLGLRQIYYSMNVEVTDKGDVPEGYKVSRKEKRNFPLILESPSPNQTSLYFCASSSVDGREKLFFGSGTQLSVL.

In its sample, this clone was seen a few times. The V gene is TRBV7-9, the J gene TRBJ2-1; D is perhaps TRBD2 (5 bases). The CDR3 extends over 13 amino acids. Germline V gene lookup returns CDR1 SEHNR and CDR2 FQNEAQ (reference sequence). The V end was cut by 7 bases, the J end by 0 bases, with 7 bases between. The CDR3 loop is CASIGSSYNEQFF. CDR3 DNA sequence: TGTGCCAGCATTGGGAGCTCCTACAATGAGCAGTTCTTC.

The gene calls are TRBV30 and TRBJ2-1, with no clear D. The CDR3 consists of 10 residues. Germline V gene data show CDR1 as GTSNPN and CDR2 as SVGIG (reference sequence). Trimming took 7 bases from V and 10 from J, leaving 11 bases between them. CDR3 residues: CALSPGEQFF. CDR3 sequence (DNA): TGTGCCTTGTCCCCCGGCGAGCAGTTCTTC.

This sequence joins TRBV4-1 and TRBJ2-7, with a tentative D call TRBD2 (5 bases). V lost 0 bases and J lost 2, with 11 bases in between. The CDR3 totals 15 residues. Germline lookup yields CDR1 MGHRA and CDR2 YSYEKL. The CDR3 protein is CASSQDWAEAYEQYF. The CDR3 coding sequence is TGCGCCAGCAGCCAAGATTGGGCGGAGGCCTACGAGCAGTACTTC.

The chain combines TRBV6-5 with TRBJ2-4, with 8 bases that match TRBD1. The CDR3 extends over 14 amino acids. Germline V gives CDR1 MNHEY, CDR2 SVGAGI. The V segment lost 4 bases and the J segment 8 bases; nucleotides outside the gene matches: 7. This chain's CDR3 is CASSLGRGLDIQYF. The CDR3 nucleotides read TGTGCCAGCAGTTTGGGCAGGGGGCTTGACATTCAGTACTTC.

V and J are TRBV4-1 and TRBJ2-2, with D perhaps matching TRBD2 (5 bases). The CDR3 contains 13 residues. Per germline, CDR1 MGHRA and CDR2 YSYEKL. V dropped 4 bases and J dropped 6 bases, with 9 bases sitting between them. The CDR3 coding sequence is TGCGCCAGCAGCCCCCGGGGAGCCGGGGAGCTGTTTTTT. Translation gives CASSPRGAGELFF.

This clone was recorded once. The rearrangement links TRBV4-1 to TRBJ2-5; 7 positions agree with TRBD2. V gave up 4 bases and J gave up 5 bases; unmatched junction bases: 13. Germline V lookup: CDR1 MGHRA, CDR2 YSYEKL. The length of the CDR3 is 16 residues. The CDR3 coding sequence is TGCGCCAGCAGCCGGAAGCGGGATTCGTCTTTCGAGACCCAGTACTTC. It yields the protein CASSRKRDSSFETQYF.

The V gene is TRBV27, the J gene TRBJ2-3, with TRBD2 matching 7 bases. The CDR3 extends over 15 amino acids. V gave up 5 bases and J gave up 6 bases; unmatched junction bases: 11. Germline CDR1 reads MNHEY; CDR2 reads SMNVEV (reference sequence). This CDR3 is CASSPLRTSSDTQYF. The DNA of the CDR3 is TGTGCCAGCAGTCCCCTGAGGACTAGTTCTGATACGCAGTATTTT.

The V call is TRBV30, the J call TRBJ2-7, with unresolved D. The CDR3 spans 11 residues. Trimming left V 1 base short and J 2 bases short, with 3 bases between. CDR1 is GTSNPN, CDR2 SVGIG, per germline (reference sequence). The DNA for the CDR3 is TGTGCCTGGAGTGGAGCCTACGAGCAGTACTTC. It specifies CAWSGAYEQYF.

This clone was recorded a few times. The chain has TRBV4-3 and TRBJ2-5, with D possibly being TRBD2 (5 bases). Germline CDR1 is LGHNA and CDR2 is YSLEER. The CDR3 contains 14 residues. With 0 bases removed from V and 3 bases from J, the gap between germline ends came to 8 bases. The CDR3 DNA is TGCGCCAGCAGCCAAGACGACGGGAAAGAGACCCAGTACTTC. Translation: CASSQDDGKETQYF.

This clone has just a few counts. V is TRBV29-1 and J is TRBJ1-2; D remains ambiguous. V dropped 0 bases and J dropped 4 bases, with 12 bases sitting between them. The CDR3 runs 14 residues. The germline V gene encodes CDR1 SQVTM and CDR2 ANQGSEA. CDR3 sequence reads: CSVEDLTSGYGYTF. CDR3 nucleotide sequence: TGCAGCGTTGAAGATTTGACGAGCGGCTATGGCTACACCTTC.